One TCR beta chain is described in this entry. The length of the CDR3 is 15 residues. Germline CDR1 is LNHDA and CDR2 is SQIVND (reference sequence). V was cut by 3 bases and J by 0 bases, with 8 bases left in between. The entry originates in a study of blood T cell repertoires in COVID-19. Original data processing: Amplification from reference gene primers served as the basis for estimated nucleated cell counts. Some clones are missing from TCRdb's copy, which holds only in-frame ones; the method was immunoSEQ multiplex PCR. The DNA was the basis for D and trimming; V, J and clone size are from that table. This sample carries roughly 73,000 clones, roughly nine tenths of them seen once, and the ten largest clones take approximately 1.6%.

The chain joins TRBV19 to TRBJ2-2; D is uncertain. The sequencing input was peripheral blood. The source is a man aged 50 to 59 with acute or convalescent COVID-19. DNA of the CDR3: TGTGCCAGTAGTATGTCTTCTGCGAACACCGGGGAGCTGTTTTTT. Its protein product is CASSMSSANTGELFF. Variable domain in full (rest from reference TRBV19 and TRBJ2-2): DGGITQSPKYLFRKEGQNVTLSCEQNLNHDAMYWYRQDPGQGLRLIYYSQIVNDFQKGDIAEGYSVSREKKESFPLTVTSAQKNPTAFYLCASSMSSANTGELFFGEGSRLTVL.